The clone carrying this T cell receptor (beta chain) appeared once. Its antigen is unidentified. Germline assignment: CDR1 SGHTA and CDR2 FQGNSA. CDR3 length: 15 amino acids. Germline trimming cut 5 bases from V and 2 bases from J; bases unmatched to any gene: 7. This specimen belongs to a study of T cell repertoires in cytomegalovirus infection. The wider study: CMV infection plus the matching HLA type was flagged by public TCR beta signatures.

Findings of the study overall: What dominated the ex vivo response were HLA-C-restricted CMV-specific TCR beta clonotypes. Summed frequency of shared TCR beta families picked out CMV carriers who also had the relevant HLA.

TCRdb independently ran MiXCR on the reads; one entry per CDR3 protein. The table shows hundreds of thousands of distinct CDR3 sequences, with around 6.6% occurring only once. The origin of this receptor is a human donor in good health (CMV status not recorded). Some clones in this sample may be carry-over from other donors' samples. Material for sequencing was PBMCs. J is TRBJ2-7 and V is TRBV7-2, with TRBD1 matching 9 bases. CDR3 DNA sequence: TGTGCCAGCAGCCTACGGACAGGGGCGGCCTACGAGCAGTACTTC. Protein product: CASSLRTGAAYEQYF. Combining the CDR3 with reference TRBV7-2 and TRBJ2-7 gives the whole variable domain GAGVSQSPSNKVTEKGKDVELRCDPISGHTALYWYRQSLGQGLEFLIYFQGNSAPDKSGLPSDRFSAERTGGSVSTLTIQRTQQEDSAVYLCASSLRTGAAYEQYFGPGTRLTVT.